A single sample is the source of the 6 T cell receptor beta chains below, sequenced in a study of shared clonotypes between healthy human individuals. The data were produced by immunoSEQ multiplex PCR, yet TCRdb's version contains in-frame clones alone and is incomplete. The repertoire holds roughly 2,500,000 clones, with 93% as singletons. Material for sequencing was naive CD4+ T cells from PBMCs. Documented subset: CD45RA+ positively selected. Receptor source: a young man in good health. Some clones in this sample may be carry-over from other donors' samples.

CDR3 residues: CASTFDSSGTLQYF. DNA of the CDR3: TGTGCCAGCACCTTCGACTCTAGCGGGACCCTGCAGTACTTC. The V gene is TRBV2, the J gene TRBJ2-7; 9 bases fit TRBD2. The CDR3 extends over 14 amino acids. Germline CDR1 and CDR2: SNHLY and FYNNEI. V lost 7 bases to trimming and J lost 9 bases; unmatched junction nucleotides: 13.

As regards this clone: The junction departs from the called germline gene at one end, perhaps through a read error. The chain combines TRBV6-6 with TRBJ2-6, with D unclear. Per germline, CDR1 MNHNY and CDR2 SVGAGI (reference sequence). The CDR3 is 14 residues long. Here the CDR3 DNA reads TGTGCCACCCACCGCACCCGTTCAAACCCCGTTATGTCTTTC. Protein: CATHRTRSNPVMSF.

This clone appeared a single time. The genes are TRBV5-5 and TRBJ2-7; 15 bases fit TRBD2. Germline CDR1 is SGHKS and CDR2 is YYEKEE (reference sequence). The CDR3 is 15 amino acids. V was clipped by 4 bases and J by 4 bases; unmatched bases: 3. CDR3 region: CASSNGLAGGYEQYF. In nucleotides, the CDR3 is TGTGCCAGCAGCAACGGACTAGCGGGGGGGTACGAGCAGTACTTC.

This chain links TRBV11-2 with TRBJ2-7, with D maybe TRBD1 (5 bases). V lost 1 base and J lost 3, with 13 bases in between. The germline gives CDR1 SGHAT, CDR2 FQNNGV. The CDR3 length is 15 residues. The CDR3 nucleotides are TGTGCCAGCAGCTTAGGTCCGACAGTATACTACGAGCAGTACTTC. Translation gives CASSLGPTVYYEQYF.

This clone came up once. The chain employs TRBV7-2 and TRBJ1-4; the D gene is possibly TRBD1 (6 bases). Trimming removed 3 bases at V and 8 bases at J, with 13 bases between. CDR1 and CDR2 from the germline V gene are SGHTA and FQGNSA. The CDR3 loop spans 14 amino acids. The CDR3 nucleotides read TGTGCCAGCAGCTTCGGCAGGGGTGGCGAAAAACTGTTTTTT. It encodes CASSFGRGGEKLFF.

In its sample, this clone was seen once. Distinct nucleotide sequences in the sample also encode this CDR3. The chain is built from TRBV5-1 and TRBJ2-3; TRBD2 matches 8 bases. Germline CDR1 and CDR2: SGHRS and YFSETQ. V trimming: 1 base; J trimming: 5 bases; junction bases outside the gene matches: 0. The CDR3 covers 13 residues. CDR3 region: CASSLLAGDTQYF. The DNA for the CDR3 is TGCGCCAGCAGCTTGCTAGCGGGAGATACGCAGTATTTT.